The 19 T cell receptor beta chains below come from one sample, sequenced in a study of cytomegalovirus exposure and HLA in healthy donors. TCRdb keeps only in-frame clones here, not all; method: immunoSEQ multiplex PCR. The data hold about 88,000 clones, with 84% observed a single time. Sequenced material: PBMCs. These receptors were obtained from a woman younger than 30 in good health and CMV-seropositive.

The V and J genes are TRBV27 and TRBJ1-2; 7 bases line up with TRBD1. The CDR3 is 14 amino acids. The V gene end was trimmed by 5 bases and the J gene end by 4 bases; junction bases not matched to a gene: 7. From germline, CDR1 is MNHEY and CDR2 SMNVEV (reference sequence). The CDR3 DNA follows: TGTGCCAGCAGTCCGGGACAGCTCCTCTATGGCTACACCTTC. It codes for CASSPGQLLYGYTF.

This clone appeared a few times. V usage is TRBV6-4 and J usage is TRBJ2-6; 8 nucleotides match TRBD1. V lost 4 bases, J lost 4 bases, and 0 bases stayed unmatched. The germline V gene encodes CDR1 MRHNA and CDR2 SNTAGT. This CDR3 contains 14 residues. The CDR3 nucleotides read TGTGCCAGCAGTGGACAGGGGGGGGCCAACGTCCTGACTTTC. Protein product: CASSGQGGANVLTF.

The chain couples TRBV2 to TRBJ2-5, with a possible D match to TRBD2 (6 bases). The CDR3 length is 13 residues. V lost 4 bases, J lost 5 bases, and 11 bases lay in between. Germline lookup yields CDR1 SNHLY and CDR2 FYNNEI. In DNA, the CDR3 is TGTGCCAGCAGTGCCGGGGGTCTCGAGACCCAGTACTTC. It codes for CASSAGGLETQYF.

The chain links TRBV5-1 to TRBJ1-4; 7 bases fit TRBD1. The V segment lost 1 base and the J segment 5 bases; nucleotides outside the gene matches: 8. CDR3 length: 16 amino acids. CDR1 is SGHRS and CDR2 is YFSETQ in the germline V gene. The CDR3 bases are TGCGCCAGCAGCTTGTTGTCCGGGACAGTGAATGAAAAACTGTTTTTT. Amino acid sequence: CASSLLSGTVNEKLFF.

The V call is TRBV6-4, the J call TRBJ2-3; TRBD2 might be the D (5 bases). CDR1 and CDR2 (germline): MRHNA, SNTAGT. V lost 0 bases and J lost 5, with 9 bases in between. CDR3 length equals 14 residues. CDR3 residues: CASSDSGGLDTQYF. DNA for the CDR3: TGTGCCAGCAGTGACTCCGGCGGGTTAGATACGCAGTATTTT.

V and J are TRBV5-1 and TRBJ2-7; 7 positions agree with TRBD1. This CDR3 contains 14 residues. Germline trimming cut 1 base from V and 1 base from J; bases unmatched to any gene: 2. The germline V gene has CDR1 SGHRS and CDR2 YFSETQ. CDR3 in amino acids: CASSLTGESYEQYF. The CDR3, as DNA: TGCGCCAGCAGCTTGACAGGGGAATCCTACGAGCAGTACTTC.

This clone has only a few counts. V gene TRBV15 combines with J gene TRBJ2-7; a possible D gene is TRBD1 (6 bases). Germline CDR1 and CDR2: LNHNV and YYDKDF (reference sequence). The CDR3 has 14 residues. The germline V and J ends were trimmed by 3 bases and 3 bases, with 12 bases remaining between them. The CDR3 DNA is TGTGCCACCAGCAGTGTCAGGGGACGCTACGAGCAGTACTTC. Its translation: CATSSVRGRYEQYF.

The chain's CDR3 is CASSQGGQRINSPLHF. Here the CDR3 DNA reads TGCGCCAGCAGCCAAGGGGGGCAGCGGATTAATTCACCCCTCCACTTT. The rearrangement joins TRBV4-1 to TRBJ1-6; maybe TRBD1 (6 bases). There are 16 residues in the CDR3. V dropped 1 base and J dropped 6 bases, with 13 bases sitting between them. Germline-derived CDR1 and CDR2 are MGHRA and YSYEKL.

The chain is built from TRBV4-1 and TRBJ2-1, with D possibly matching TRBD1 (8 bases). V was cut by 5 bases and J by 7 bases, with 21 bases left in between. This CDR3 is 16 amino acids long. Germline V gene data show CDR1 as MGHRA and CDR2 as YSYEKL. CDR3 loop: CASSFRTGREKNEQFF. In DNA form, the CDR3 reads TGCGCCAGCAGCTTTCGGACAGGGAGGGAGAAGAATGAGCAGTTCTTC.

The J gene is TRBJ2-7, the V gene TRBV6-5, with TRBD1 matching over 8 bases. The V and J ends lost 2 bases and 6 bases, in that order; junction bases with no gene match: 6. The CDR3 loop spans 14 amino acids. Germline CDR1 MNHEY, CDR2 SVGAGI. CDR3 sequence: CASSYGTGGSEQYF. As DNA, the CDR3 is TGTGCCAGCAGTTACGGGACAGGAGGTTCCGAGCAGTACTTC.

The chain is built from TRBV7-2 and TRBJ2-3; D may be TRBD1 (5 bases). Trimming removed 4 bases from V and 2 bases from J, with 13 bases in between. The germline V gene has CDR1 SGHTA and CDR2 FQGNSA. The CDR3 runs 15 residues. CDR3 in amino acids: CASSSGPGHTDTQYF. CDR3 sequence (DNA): TGTGCCAGCAGCTCAGGCCCCGGACACACAGATACGCAGTATTTT. Combining the CDR3 with reference TRBV7-2 and TRBJ2-3 gives the whole variable domain GAGVSQSPSNKVTEKGKDVELRCDPISGHTALYWYRQSLGQGLEFLIYFQGNSAPDKSGLPSDRFSAERTGGSVSTLTIQRTQQEDSAVYLCASSSGPGHTDTQYFGPGTRLTVL.

CDR3 DNA sequence: TGTGCCAGTTTAAGTGGAGACTCTGGAAACACCATATATTTT. Protein: CASLSGDSGNTIYF. The genes are TRBV19 and TRBJ1-3; D uncertain. The CDR3 sequence is 14 residues long. V was pared by 8 bases and J by 0 bases, with 11 bases between. Germline V lookup: CDR1 LNHDA, CDR2 SQIVND (reference sequence).

The chain carries TRBV5-1 and TRBJ2-7; D is possibly TRBD1 (5 bases). Germline V gene sequence: CDR1 SGHRS, CDR2 YFSETQ. The CDR3 consists of 13 residues. V was cut by 1 base and J by 3 bases, with 8 bases left in between. The CDR3 spells CASSLRQGYEQYF. CDR3 in DNA: TGCGCCAGCAGCTTGAGGCAGGGCTACGAGCAGTACTTC.

Only one count was recorded for this clone. The chain couples TRBV7-9 to TRBJ1-6, with 9 bases identical to TRBD1. Germline loops: CDR1 SEHNR, CDR2 FQNEAQ (reference sequence). After removal of 2 bases from V and 8 bases from J, the junction contained 7 bases not matched to a gene. CDR3 length equals 16 residues. DNA of the CDR3: TGTGCCAGCAGCTTAACCGGGACAGGGTTAGATTCACCCCTCCACTTT. Translating it yields CASSLTGTGLDSPLHF.

V usage is TRBV5-6 and J usage is TRBJ2-3, with TRBD2 identical over 7 bases. After removal of 4 bases from V and 6 bases from J, the junction contained 11 bases not matched to a gene. Per the germline V gene, CDR1 is SGHDT and CDR2 is YYEEEE. This CDR3 spans 15 amino acids. Written as DNA, the CDR3 is TGTGCCAGCAGCGGGGGGGGTCCCATGACGGATACGCAGTATTTT. This sequence encodes CASSGGGPMTDTQYF.

V and J are TRBV4-1 and TRBJ2-4; D may be TRBD1 (6 bases). V was shortened by 3 bases and J by 6 bases, with 12 bases between the two germline ends. The CDR3 is made up of 14 amino acids. The V gene's germline CDR1 is MGHRA and CDR2 YSYEKL. The chain's CDR3 is CASSHRGRGNIQYF. The CDR3 region has the DNA TGCGCCAGCAGCCATCGGGGCAGGGGAAACATTCAGTACTTC.

This rearrangement joins TRBV7-3 to TRBJ2-2; D not certain. There are 14 residues in the CDR3. Looked up from germline, CDR1 is SGHTA and CDR2 is FQGTGA. Between the trimmed V and J ends, which lost 4 bases and 6 bases, there was a span of 12 bases. The CDR3 region has the DNA TGTGCCAGCAGCTCGACCCAGGCAGCCGGGGAGCTGTTTTTT. Translated, it gives CASSSTQAAGELFF.

The chain has TRBV7-2 and TRBJ1-5; tentative D call: TRBD1 (6 bases). The CDR3 totals 15 residues. Germline loops: CDR1 SGHTA, CDR2 FQGNSA. Trimming removed 2 bases at V and 6 bases at J, with 14 bases between. CDR3 sequence (DNA): TGTGCCAGCAGCTTACAGGGAAGGGGGTTTCAGCCCCAGCATTTT. Amino acids: CASSLQGRGFQPQHF.

This clone came up a few times. This chain links TRBV10-3 with TRBJ1-4, with D possibly TRBD1 on 5 matching bases. Germline V gene sequence: CDR1 ENHRY, CDR2 SYGVKD. V was clipped by 2 bases and J by 10 bases, with 11 bases between them. The CDR3 length is 13 residues. Here the CDR3 reads CAISEGALGKLFF. In DNA form, the CDR3 reads TGTGCCATCAGTGAGGGGGCGCTAGGAAAACTGTTTTTT.